This T cell receptor (beta chain) was captured by sequencing in a study of graft-versus-host responses after intestinal transplantation. Study context: Isolated intestinal, liver-intestinal, or multivisceral transplants had been given to the recipients. For around 3 years after anti-thymocyte globulin induction, all recipients took tacrolimus and steroids.

Trimming took 5 bases from V and 6 from J, leaving 22 bases between them. The CDR3 loop spans 17 amino acids. Germline V gene sequence: CDR1 PRHDT, CDR2 FYEKMQ (reference sequence). Study-wide points: Within allografts, high graft-versus-host to host-versus-graft clonal ratios were seen among patients with graft-donor T cell macrochimerism. Recipient bone marrow held GvH clones, some seen earlier in ileum or blood.

Of note for this clone: Its antigen is as yet unknown.

Sequenced by immunoSEQ multiplex PCR; TCRdb stores in-frame clones only, minus some. The sample lists about 86,000 clones; 91% were seen once. The source material was unstimulated CD8+ T cells sorted from spleen or lymph node cells, sampled before intestinal transplant. The chain links TRBV13 to TRBJ2-2; TRBD2 is a possible D gene (5 bases). The receptor comes from a human donor who received an intestinal transplant. This CDR3 reads CASSLRRKGPGSGELFF. The CDR3, as DNA: TGTGCCAGCAGCCTCAGGCGGAAGGGCCCGGGGTCCGGGGAGCTGTTTTTT.